Detailed here is one T cell receptor (beta chain). The authors' processing: Amplified reference gene primers provided the basis for estimating nucleated cell counts. The repertoire was sequenced with immunoSEQ multiplex PCR; TCRdb's copy has only in-frame clones and lacks some. V, J and clone size derive from that table, while D and trimming were established from the DNA sequence. This table holds approximately 75,000 clones, around 83% found once. These data come from a study of blood T cell repertoires in COVID-19. Overall study: Spain, Italy and the United States supplied samples that represented acute and convalescent COVID-19. Nucleic acid was either cDNA or gDNA, and it came from T cells, B-cell-depleted T cells, or PBMCs.

The sequence derives from a woman aged 45-65 years with acute or convalescent COVID-19. Sequenced: peripheral blood.

The CDR3 DNA sequence: TGTGCCAGCAGCCCCAGGGTCCAGGGGGAGCTGTTTTTT. It is translated as CASSPRVQGELFF. The chain is built from TRBV7-9 and TRBJ2-2; possibly TRBD1 for D (5 bases). V was cut by 5 bases and J by 8 bases, with 12 bases left in between. In germline, CDR1 is SEHNR, CDR2 FQNEAQ (reference sequence). The CDR3 covers 13 residues. The variable domain in full, completed from reference TRBV7-9 and TRBJ2-2, reads DTGVSQNPRHKITKRGQNVTFRCDPISEHNRLYWYRQTLGQGPEFLTYFQNEAQLEKSRLLSDRFSAERPKGSFSTLEIQRTEQGDSAMYLCASSPRVQGELFFGEGSRLTVL.